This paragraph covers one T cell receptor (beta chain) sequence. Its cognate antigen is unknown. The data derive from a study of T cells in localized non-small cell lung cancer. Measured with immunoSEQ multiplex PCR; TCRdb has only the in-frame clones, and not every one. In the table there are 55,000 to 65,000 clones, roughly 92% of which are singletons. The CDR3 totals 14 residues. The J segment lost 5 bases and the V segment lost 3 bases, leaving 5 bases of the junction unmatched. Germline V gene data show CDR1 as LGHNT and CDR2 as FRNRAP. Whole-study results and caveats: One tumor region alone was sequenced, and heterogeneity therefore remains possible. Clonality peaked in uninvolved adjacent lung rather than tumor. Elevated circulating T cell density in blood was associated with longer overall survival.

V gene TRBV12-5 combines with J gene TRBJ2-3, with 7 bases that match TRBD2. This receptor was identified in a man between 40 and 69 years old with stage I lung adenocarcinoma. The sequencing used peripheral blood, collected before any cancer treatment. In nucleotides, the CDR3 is TGTGCTAGTGGTTTTCAATCGGGGGGAGATACGCAGTATTTT. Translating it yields CASGFQSGGDTQYF.